This T cell receptor beta chain was sequenced in a study of identical twins. The study, taken as a whole, reports: Twins' excess sharing was less marked for out-of-frame beta sequences.

A word on this clonotype: The antigen remains undetermined.

V was pared by 4 bases and J by 5 bases, with 8 bases of the junction left unmatched. CDR1 SGHDT and CDR2 YYEEEE come from the germline V gene. This CDR3 has 15 residues. Template switching (which added a universal primer site) was used, and cDNA carried unique molecular identifiers. A single record per CDR3 protein comes from TCRdb applying MiXCR to the 5' RACE reads. In the table there are 400,000 to 500,000 distinct CDR3 sequences, 13% to 15% of which are singletons. The data were also submitted as part of a second study, on yellow fever vaccine responses in identical twins.

Sample: CD4+ T cells sorted from blood. The chain joins TRBV5-6 to TRBJ2-1; 8 bases agree with TRBD2. This TCR was sampled from a woman younger than 35 in good health. Written as DNA, the CDR3 is TGTGCCAGCAGCCTCCGCCGACTAGCGAACAATGAGCAGTTCTTC. This gives the protein CASSLRRLANNEQFF.